This TCR beta chain was profiled in a study of T cell repertoires in cytomegalovirus infection. The CDR3 extends over 15 amino acids. CDR1 and CDR2 (germline): MNHEY, SMNVEV (reference sequence). Trimming shortened V by 0 bases and J by 7 bases, and 13 bases separated the two germline ends. About this clonotype: Its target is not known.

TCRdb fed the reads into MiXCR, producing one record per CDR3 protein. The sample lists around 900,000 distinct CDR3 sequences, 30% to 40% occurring once. This TCR was sampled from a human donor in good health (CMV status not recorded). Some clones in this sample may be carry-over from other donors' samples. The material was cultured CD8+ T cells from PBMCs, obtained from culture after CMV antigen stimulation. The J gene is TRBJ1-5, the V gene TRBV27; D possibly corresponds to TRBD1 (6 bases). The CDR3 bases are TGTGCCAGCAGTTTATCTAGGGGGGCGGGCCAGCCCCAGCATTTT. Translated: CASSLSRGAGQPQHF.